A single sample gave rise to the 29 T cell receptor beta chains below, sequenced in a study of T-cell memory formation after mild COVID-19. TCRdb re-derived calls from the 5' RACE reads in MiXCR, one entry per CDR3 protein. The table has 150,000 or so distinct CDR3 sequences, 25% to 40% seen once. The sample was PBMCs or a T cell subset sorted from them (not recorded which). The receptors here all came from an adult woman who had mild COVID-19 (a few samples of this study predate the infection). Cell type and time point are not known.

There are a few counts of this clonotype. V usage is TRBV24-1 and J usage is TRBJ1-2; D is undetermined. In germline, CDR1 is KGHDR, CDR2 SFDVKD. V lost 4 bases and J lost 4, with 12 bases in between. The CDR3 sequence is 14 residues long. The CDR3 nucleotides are TGTGCCACCAGTGACTCCGGACTCGCCTATGGCTACACCTTC. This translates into CATSDSGLAYGYTF.

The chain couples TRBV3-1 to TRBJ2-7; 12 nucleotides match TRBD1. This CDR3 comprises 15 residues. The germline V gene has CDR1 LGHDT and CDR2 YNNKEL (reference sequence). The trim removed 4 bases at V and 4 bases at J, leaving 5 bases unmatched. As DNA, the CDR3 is TGTGCCAGCAGCCCCAGGGACAGGGGGCGGTACGAGCAGTACTTC. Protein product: CASSPRDRGRYEQYF.

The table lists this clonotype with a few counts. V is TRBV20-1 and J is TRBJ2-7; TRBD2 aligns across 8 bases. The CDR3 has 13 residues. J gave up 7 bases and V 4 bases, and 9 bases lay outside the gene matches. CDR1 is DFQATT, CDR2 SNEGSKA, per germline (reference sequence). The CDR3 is CSATPGLVIEQYF. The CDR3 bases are TGCAGTGCTACCCCGGGACTAGTGATAGAGCAGTACTTC.

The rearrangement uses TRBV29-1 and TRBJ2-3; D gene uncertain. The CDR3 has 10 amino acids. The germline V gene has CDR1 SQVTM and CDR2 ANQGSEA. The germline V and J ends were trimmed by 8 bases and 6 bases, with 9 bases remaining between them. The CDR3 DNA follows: TGCAGCCCTTCCGGGGATACGCAGTATTTT. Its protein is CSPSGDTQYF.

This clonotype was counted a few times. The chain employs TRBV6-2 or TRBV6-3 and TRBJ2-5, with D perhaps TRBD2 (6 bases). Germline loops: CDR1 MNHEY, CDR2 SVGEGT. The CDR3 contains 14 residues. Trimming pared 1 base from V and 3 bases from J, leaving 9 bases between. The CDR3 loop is CASSYFGGKETQYF. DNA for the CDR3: TGTGCCAGCAGTTACTTCGGCGGGAAAGAGACCCAGTACTTC.

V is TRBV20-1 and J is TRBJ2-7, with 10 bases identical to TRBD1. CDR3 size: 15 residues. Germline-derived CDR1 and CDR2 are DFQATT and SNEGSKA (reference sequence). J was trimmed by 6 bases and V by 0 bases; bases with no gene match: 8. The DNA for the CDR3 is TGCAGTGCTAGAGATGGTGGGACAGGGGCAGTCGAGCAGTACTTC. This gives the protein CSARDGGTGAVEQYF.

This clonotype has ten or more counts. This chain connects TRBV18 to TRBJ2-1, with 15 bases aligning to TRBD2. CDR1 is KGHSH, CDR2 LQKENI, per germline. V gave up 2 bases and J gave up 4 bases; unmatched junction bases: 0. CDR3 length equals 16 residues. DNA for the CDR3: TGTGCCAGCTCACCAGGACTAGCGGGGGGGTACAATGAGCAGTTCTTC. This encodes CASSPGLAGGYNEQFF.

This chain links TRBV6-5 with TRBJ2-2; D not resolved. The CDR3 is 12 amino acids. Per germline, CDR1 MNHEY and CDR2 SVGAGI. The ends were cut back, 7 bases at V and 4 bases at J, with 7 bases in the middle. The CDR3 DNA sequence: TGTGCCAGCACCAAGACCACCGGGGAGCTGTTTTTT. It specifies CASTKTTGELFF.

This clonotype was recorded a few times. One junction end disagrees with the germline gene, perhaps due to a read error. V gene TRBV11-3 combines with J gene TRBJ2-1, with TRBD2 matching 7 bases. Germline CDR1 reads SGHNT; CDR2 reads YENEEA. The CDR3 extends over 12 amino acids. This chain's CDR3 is CASSLGGRAEGF. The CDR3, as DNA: TGTGCCAGCAGCCTGGGGGGGAGGGCCGAGGGCTTC.

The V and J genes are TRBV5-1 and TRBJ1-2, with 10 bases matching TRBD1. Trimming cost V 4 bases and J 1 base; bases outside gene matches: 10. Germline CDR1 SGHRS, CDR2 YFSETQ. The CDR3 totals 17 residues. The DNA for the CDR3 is TGCGCCAGCAGCCATCCTCGACAGGGGGCATTTAACTATGGCTACACCTTC. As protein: CASSHPRQGAFNYGYTF. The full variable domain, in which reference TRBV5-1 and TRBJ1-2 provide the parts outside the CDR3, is KAGVTQTPRYLIKTRGQQVTLSCSPISGHRSVSWYQQTPGQGLQFLFEYFSETQRNKGNFPGRFSGRQFSNSRSEMNVSTLELGDSALYLCASSHPRQGAFNYGYTFGSGTRLTVV.

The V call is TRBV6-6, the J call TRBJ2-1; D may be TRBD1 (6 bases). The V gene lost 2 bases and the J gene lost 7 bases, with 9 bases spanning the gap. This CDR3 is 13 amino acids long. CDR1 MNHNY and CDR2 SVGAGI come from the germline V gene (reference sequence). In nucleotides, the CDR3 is TGTGCCAGCAGTTACCCCGGACAGAATGAGCAGTTCTTC. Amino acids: CASSYPGQNEQFF.

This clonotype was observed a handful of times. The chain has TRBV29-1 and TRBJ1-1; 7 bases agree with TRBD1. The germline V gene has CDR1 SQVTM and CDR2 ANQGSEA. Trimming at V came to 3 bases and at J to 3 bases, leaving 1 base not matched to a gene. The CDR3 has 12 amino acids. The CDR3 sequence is CSVDQGDTEAFF. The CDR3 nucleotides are TGCAGCGTTGATCAGGGGGACACTGAAGCTTTCTTT.

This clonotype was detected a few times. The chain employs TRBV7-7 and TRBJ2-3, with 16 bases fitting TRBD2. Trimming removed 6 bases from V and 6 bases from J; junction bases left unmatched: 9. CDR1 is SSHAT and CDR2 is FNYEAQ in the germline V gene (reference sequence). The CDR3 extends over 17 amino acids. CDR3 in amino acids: CASSQSPGLAGGDTQYF. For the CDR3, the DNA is TGTGCCAGCAGTCAGTCCCCGGGACTAGCGGGGGGGGATACGCAGTATTTT. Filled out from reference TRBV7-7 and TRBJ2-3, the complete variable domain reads GAGVSQSPRYKVTKRGQDVTLRCDPISSHATLYWYQQALGQGPEFLTYFNYEAQPDKSGLPSDRFSAERPEGSISTLTIQRTEQRDSAMYRCASSQSPGLAGGDTQYFGPGTRLTVL.

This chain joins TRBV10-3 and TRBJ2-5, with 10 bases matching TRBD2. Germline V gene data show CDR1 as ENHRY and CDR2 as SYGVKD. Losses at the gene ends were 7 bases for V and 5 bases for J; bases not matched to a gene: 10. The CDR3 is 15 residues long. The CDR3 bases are TGTGCCATCAATTCGGGACTAGCGTTGATGGAGACCCAGTACTTC. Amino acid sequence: CAINSGLALMETQYF.

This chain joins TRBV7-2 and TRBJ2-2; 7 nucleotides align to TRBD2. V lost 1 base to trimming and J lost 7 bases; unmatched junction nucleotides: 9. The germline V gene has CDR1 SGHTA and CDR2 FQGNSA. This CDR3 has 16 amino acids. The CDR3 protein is CASSLEGAGVVGELFF. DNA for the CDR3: TGTGCCAGCAGCTTAGAAGGGGCGGGAGTGGTCGGGGAGCTGTTTTTT.

CDR3 loop: CSEGGGNEQYF. In DNA, the CDR3 is TGCAGTGAAGGGGGGGGGAACGAGCAGTACTTC. The V gene is TRBV20-1, the J gene TRBJ2-7, with D possibly being TRBD2 (7 bases). V was pared by 7 bases and J by 5 bases, with 12 bases between. The length of the CDR3 is 11 residues. The germline CDR1 and CDR2 sequences are DFQATT and SNEGSKA (reference sequence).

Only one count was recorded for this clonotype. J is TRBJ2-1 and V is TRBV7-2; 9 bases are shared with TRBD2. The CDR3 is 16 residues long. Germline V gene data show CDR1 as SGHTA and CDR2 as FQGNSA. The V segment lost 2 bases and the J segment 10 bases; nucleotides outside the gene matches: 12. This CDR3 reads CASSLRGSGGLGEQFF. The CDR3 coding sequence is TGTGCCAGCAGCTTAAGGGGTAGCGGGGGTCTGGGGGAGCAGTTCTTC.

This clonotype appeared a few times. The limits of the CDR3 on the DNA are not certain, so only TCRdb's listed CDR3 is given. The CDR3 sequence is CASNPFGAGGYTF. The chain is built from TRBV28 and TRBJ1-2; the table's D call, TRBD1, was not checked against the DNA. Germline CDR1 and CDR2: MDHEN and SYDVKM. The CDR3 adds up to 13 amino acids, both ends counted.

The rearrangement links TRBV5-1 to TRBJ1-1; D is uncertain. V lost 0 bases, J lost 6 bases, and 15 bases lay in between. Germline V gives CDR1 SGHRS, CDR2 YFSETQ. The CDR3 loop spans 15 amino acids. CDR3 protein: CASSLGRPGSAEAFF. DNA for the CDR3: TGCGCCAGCAGCTTGGGGAGACCGGGTAGCGCTGAAGCTTTCTTT.

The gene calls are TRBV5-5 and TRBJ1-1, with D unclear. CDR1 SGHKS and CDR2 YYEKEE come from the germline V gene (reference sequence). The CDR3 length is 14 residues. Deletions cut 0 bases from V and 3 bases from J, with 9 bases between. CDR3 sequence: CASSLEVGHTEAFF. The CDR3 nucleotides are TGTGCCAGCAGCTTGGAGGTAGGGCACACTGAAGCTTTCTTT.

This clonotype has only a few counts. The CDR3 DNA is TGTGCCAGCAGCCCTCGGACCCTAGCCAAAAACATTCAGTACTTC. Translating gives CASSPRTLAKNIQYF. This chain uses TRBV7-2 with TRBJ2-4; the D is unclear. Germline assignment: CDR1 SGHTA and CDR2 FQGNSA. The CDR3 runs to 15 residues. Between the trimmed V and J ends, which lost 5 bases and 0 bases, there was a span of 11 bases.

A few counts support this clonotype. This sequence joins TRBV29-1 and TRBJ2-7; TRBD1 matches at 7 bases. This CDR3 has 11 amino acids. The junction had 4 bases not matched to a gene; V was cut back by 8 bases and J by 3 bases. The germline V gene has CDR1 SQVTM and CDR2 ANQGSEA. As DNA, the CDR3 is TGCAGCAAAGGGACAGACTACGAGCAGTACTTC. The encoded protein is CSKGTDYEQYF.

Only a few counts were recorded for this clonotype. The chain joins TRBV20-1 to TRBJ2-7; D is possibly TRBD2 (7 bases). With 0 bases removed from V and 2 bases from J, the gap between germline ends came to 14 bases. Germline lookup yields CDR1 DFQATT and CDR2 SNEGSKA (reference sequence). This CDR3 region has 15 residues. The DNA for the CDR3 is TGCAGTGCTAGAGACGGCGCGGGGGCCCCCTACGAGCAGTACTTC. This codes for CSARDGAGAPYEQYF.

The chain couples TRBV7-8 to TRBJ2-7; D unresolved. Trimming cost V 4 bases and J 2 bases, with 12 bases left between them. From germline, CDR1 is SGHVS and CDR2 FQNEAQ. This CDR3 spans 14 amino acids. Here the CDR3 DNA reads TGTGCCAGCAGCTCCACCGGGCTTCCCTACGAGCAGTACTTC. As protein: CASSSTGLPYEQYF.

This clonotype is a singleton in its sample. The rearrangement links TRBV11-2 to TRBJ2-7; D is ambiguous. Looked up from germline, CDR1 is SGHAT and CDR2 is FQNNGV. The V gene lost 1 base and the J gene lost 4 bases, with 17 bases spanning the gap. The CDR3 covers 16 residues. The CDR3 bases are TGTGCCAGCAGCTTAGCACAGCCCGACATGGGATACGAGCAGTACTTC. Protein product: CASSLAQPDMGYEQYF.

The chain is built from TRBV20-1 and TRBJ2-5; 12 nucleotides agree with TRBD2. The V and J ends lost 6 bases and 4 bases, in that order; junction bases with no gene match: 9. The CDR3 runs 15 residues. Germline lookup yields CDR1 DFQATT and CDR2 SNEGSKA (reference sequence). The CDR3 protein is CSAWTSGKRRETQYF. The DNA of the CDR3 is TGCAGTGCCTGGACTAGCGGGAAGCGAAGAGAGACCCAGTACTTC.

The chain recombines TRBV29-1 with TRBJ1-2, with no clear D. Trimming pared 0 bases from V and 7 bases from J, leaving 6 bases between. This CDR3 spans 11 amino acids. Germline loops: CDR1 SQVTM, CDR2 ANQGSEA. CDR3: CSVEDSIGYTF. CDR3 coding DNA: TGCAGCGTTGAAGATTCGATTGGCTACACCTTC.

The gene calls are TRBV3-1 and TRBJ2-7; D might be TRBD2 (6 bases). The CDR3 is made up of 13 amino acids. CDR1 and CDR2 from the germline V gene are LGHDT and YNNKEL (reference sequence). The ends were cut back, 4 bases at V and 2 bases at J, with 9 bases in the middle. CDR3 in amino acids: CASSRDFAYEQYF. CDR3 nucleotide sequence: TGTGCCAGCAGCCGGGACTTCGCCTACGAGCAGTACTTC.

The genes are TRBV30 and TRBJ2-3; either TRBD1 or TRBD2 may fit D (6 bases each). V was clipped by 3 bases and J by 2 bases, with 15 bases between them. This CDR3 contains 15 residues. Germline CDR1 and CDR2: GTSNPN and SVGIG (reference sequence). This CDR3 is CAWSLTGAVTDTQYF. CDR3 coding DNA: TGTGCCTGGAGCCTGACGGGGGCAGTCACAGATACGCAGTATTTT.